This paragraph reports one T cell receptor beta chain. Its antigen is still unknown. No base qualities exist here, and no much larger clone lies one base off it. The entry originates in a study of control samples from healthy donors and cancer patients (dated by TCRdb to about 2020). The CDR3 runs 12 amino acids, cysteine and phenylalanine included. The DNA shown is the 36-base CDR3, in frame from base 1. V gives up 6 bases and J gives up 14 bases, and the segment between their germline ends measures 17 bases. Library preparation was by the immunoSEQ multiplex PCR assay. In TCRdb, the immuneACCESS table is reduced to in-frame sequences with V and J assigned. These tables do not hold every clone; where another copy was compared, an unresolved V gene accounts for under half, and the others remain unexplained. The sample contains roughly 79,000 clones, approximately 84% of them found a single time. The ten largest clones add up to less than 15% of the sample.

Rearrangement joined TRBV12-3 or TRBV12-4 to TRBJ2-1, with the D segment identity uncertain. The sample consisted of blood. This TCR was recovered from a man aged 45-65 years in good health. The DNA sequence is as follows: TGTGCCAGCAGCCCGCAGGCCCCAAGAAAGTTCTTC. Its translation is CASSPQAPRKFF.